This TCR beta chain was sequenced for a study of CD8+ T cells in alopecia areata. General study points: TCRs were shared less clearly across patients than in mice, possibly for HLA-related reasons.

It was cDNA, reverse transcribed from extracted RNA, that served as the sequencing template. TCRdb's copy holds only in-frame clones and misses some; the assay was immunoSEQ multiplex PCR. The table lists about 150,000 clones, 45% to 60% of them singletons. Peripheral blood, together with lesional scalp punch biopsies, was collected from alopecia areata patients. About this clone itself: Its antigen is undetermined.

The germline V and J ends were trimmed by 4 bases and 5 bases, with 11 bases remaining between them. The CDR3 has 12 residues. From germline, CDR1 is SQVTM and CDR2 ANQGSEA. Here the sequenced sample was CD8+ T cells sorted from blood, taken at week 0. This receptor was identified in a human donor with alopecia areata. The chain recombines TRBV29-1 with TRBJ1-1, with D tentatively TRBD1 (5 bases). The CDR3 DNA reads as TGCAGCGTTGTGTCAGGGCGGACTGAAGCTTTCTTT. Translated, it gives CSVVSGRTEAFF.